Included here is one T cell receptor beta chain sequence, with context. This specimen belongs to a study of OX40 agonist ivuxolimab in advanced cancers. Study overall: The eligibility criteria allowed prior anti-PD-1, anti-PD-L1 or anti-CTLA-4 therapy, and under 50% had some.

This CDR3 has 15 amino acids. Trimming stripped 1 base from V and 8 bases from J, with 14 bases between. Germline loops: CDR1 MDHEN, CDR2 SYDVKM. The protocol was immunoSEQ multiplex PCR, while the TCRdb copy is restricted to in-frame clones and leaves out a portion. The sample has roughly 62,000 clones, roughly 84% seen once. The sequence was obtained from an adult with an advanced solid tumor such as melanoma, head and neck, liver or kidney cancer. This chain uses TRBV28 with TRBJ1-4; D remains ambiguous. Sequenced material: CD4+ or CD8+ T cells sorted from blood, taken in a trial of the OX40 agonist ivuxolimab. In DNA, the CDR3 is TGTGCCAGCAGTTTATTGCGCCAAGGGAACGAAAAACTGTTTTTT. It is translated as CASSLLRQGNEKLFF.